Following are 11 T cell receptor beta chains from one sample sequenced in a study of CD8 T cells in Susac syndrome. The RNA, roughly 0.45 to 1 ug, was put through reverse transcription using random hexamers. TCRdb recomputed calls from the immunoSEQ multiplex PCR reads with MiXCR, one row per CDR3 protein. The sample yields 84,000 or so distinct CDR3 sequences, roughly 94% seen once. Specimen: CD8+ T cells from PBMCs. The source is a human donor with Susac syndrome.

The gene calls are TRBV20-1 and TRBJ1-5; no reliable D call. From germline, CDR1 is DFQATT and CDR2 SNEGSKA (reference sequence). Between the trimmed V and J ends, which lost 1 base and 0 bases, there was a span of 10 bases. The CDR3 consists of 15 residues. CDR3 protein: CSARVQHYSNQPQHF. DNA for the CDR3: TGCAGTGCTAGAGTACAACATTATAGCAATCAGCCCCAGCATTTT.

This sequence joins TRBV11-1 and TRBJ2-7; possible D gene TRBD1, 5 bases. Germline CDR1 is SGHAT and CDR2 is FQDESV (reference sequence). The CDR3 runs 14 residues. V was shortened by 2 bases and J by 0 bases, with 8 bases between the two germline ends. The CDR3 spells CASSLQGLSYEQYF. CDR3 DNA: TGTGCCAGCAGCTTACAGGGCCTCTCCTACGAGCAGTACTTC.

The chain recombines TRBV5-4 with TRBJ2-2; TRBD1 agrees at 10 bases. Germline values: CDR1 SGHNT, CDR2 YYREEE (reference sequence). With V trimmed by 4 bases and J by 5 bases, 5 bases remained unmatched. This CDR3 is built from 15 residues. CDR3 nucleotide sequence: TGTGCCAGCAGCCCGGGACAGGGGATAACCGGGGAGCTGTTTTTT. Translating gives CASSPGQGITGELFF.

This chain connects TRBV7-9 to TRBJ2-7; 7 positions agree with TRBD2. With V trimmed by 5 bases and J by 4 bases, 14 bases remained unmatched. Germline V gives CDR1 SEHNR, CDR2 FQNEAQ (reference sequence). The CDR3 sequence is 16 residues long. The CDR3 DNA reads TGTGCCAGCAGCCATCCGGATCGGGCAGCGGGATACGAGCAGTACTTC. This sequence encodes CASSHPDRAAGYEQYF.

The chain recombines TRBV20-1 with TRBJ2-1, with 7 bases fitting TRBD2. V lost 3 bases, J lost 5 bases, and 10 bases stayed unmatched. Per germline, CDR1 DFQATT and CDR2 SNEGSKA (reference sequence). The CDR3 spans 15 residues. This CDR3 is CSASDLGLPHNEQFF. CDR3 nucleotides: TGCAGTGCTAGTGATCTGGGACTACCGCACAATGAGCAGTTCTTC.

This chain connects TRBV20-1 to TRBJ2-2; tentative D call: TRBD2 (6 bases). This CDR3 has 14 amino acids. V gave up 4 bases and J gave up 0 bases, with 9 bases separating them. Germline CDR1 is DFQATT and CDR2 is SNEGSKA (reference sequence). The CDR3 nucleotides are TGCAGTGCTATGACTAGATCGAACACCGGGGAGCTGTTTTTT. It is translated as CSAMTRSNTGELFF.

The genes are TRBV11-1 and TRBJ2-2; D is uncertain. Deletions cut 8 bases from V and 3 bases from J, with 7 bases between. Germline V gene sequence: CDR1 SGHAT, CDR2 FQDESV (reference sequence). CDR3 size: 12 residues. The CDR3, as DNA: TGTGCCAGCCTTGGCCACACCGGGGAGCTGTTTTTT. It translates to CASLGHTGELFF.

The chain employs TRBV28 and TRBJ1-2; 9 bases align to TRBD1. The CDR3 spans 15 residues. Germline V gene sequence: CDR1 MDHEN, CDR2 SYDVKM. V shed 5 bases and J 3 bases; nucleotides not matched to a gene: 7. The CDR3 region has the DNA TGTGCCAGCAGTGTGACAGGGGGGGACCACTATGGCTACACCTTC. This gives the protein CASSVTGGDHYGYTF.

This chain joins TRBV29-1 and TRBJ2-7, with D perhaps TRBD1 or TRBD2 (6 bases each). V was trimmed by 5 bases and J by 6 bases, leaving 11 bases between them. There are 11 residues in the CDR3. Per germline, CDR1 SQVTM and CDR2 ANQGSEA. CDR3 loop: CSVLRGGEQYF. The CDR3 bases are TGCAGCGTTCTCAGGGGAGGCGAGCAGTACTTC.

This chain connects TRBV29-1 to TRBJ1-1; D unclear. The V and J ends lost 7 bases and 4 bases respectively, with 10 bases between them. The germline V gene encodes CDR1 SQVTM and CDR2 ANQGSEA. The CDR3 totals 11 residues. The CDR3 sequence is CSAHATTEAFF. The CDR3 coding sequence is TGCAGCGCACACGCAACCACTGAAGCTTTCTTT. Full variable domain (rest looked up from reference TRBV29-1 and TRBJ1-1): SAVISQKPSRDICQRGTSLTIQCQVDSQVTMMFWYRQQPGQSLTLIATANQGSEATYESGFVIDKFPISRPNLTFSTLTVSNMSPEDSSIYLCSAHATTEAFFGQGTRLTVV.

The chain carries TRBV20-1 and TRBJ1-1; 8 nucleotides align to TRBD1. Losses at the gene ends were 0 bases for V and 6 bases for J; bases not matched to a gene: 6. Per the germline V gene, CDR1 is DFQATT and CDR2 is SNEGSKA (reference sequence). CDR3 length equals 14 residues. DNA for the CDR3: TGCAGTGCTAGAGACCGGACAGGGAGGGCTGAAGCTTTCTTT. Amino acid sequence: CSARDRTGRAEAFF.